A selection of T cell receptor beta chains follows, all from one sample in a study of T-cell reconstitution after alpha-beta-depleted transplantation in children. TCRdb reprocessed the PCR reads with MiXCR, giving one entry per CDR3 protein. The sample holds fewer than 550,000 distinct CDR3 sequences, about an eighth seen once. Source: PBMCs, mostly from graft donor cells, taken 180 days after TCRalphabeta/CD19-depleted stem cell transplant. These receptors were obtained from a female patient aged 2-15 years who had a stem cell transplant for aplastic anemia, so the T cells may come from the graft donor. CDR3s include the opening cysteine and the closing phenylalanine or tryptophan. The order of the fields is CDR3 protein, CDR3 DNA, V gene, J gene, D gene, clone size. The D gene is left open where the match is weak. Expanded clones get a size class; other rows say once, few or many, or leave the size out.

CDR3 protein: CASSLVSGGYSNQPQHF
CDR3 DNA: TGTGCCAGCAGCTTGGTCTCCGGGGGGTATAGCAATCAGCCCCAGCATTTT
V gene: TRBV7-2
J gene: TRBJ1-5
D gene: -
clone size: -

CDR3 protein: CASSQHNQPQHF
CDR3 DNA: TGTGCCAGCAGCCAGCACAATCAGCCCCAGCATTTT
V gene: TRBV6-5
J gene: TRBJ1-5
D gene: -
clone size: -

CDR3 protein: CASSLTVRNTEAFF
CDR3 DNA: TGTGCCAGCAGTCTAACCGTAAGGAACACTGAAGCTTTCTTT
V gene: TRBV27
J gene: TRBJ1-1
D gene: -
clone size: few

CDR3 protein: CSATSGSSTYEQYF
CDR3 DNA: TGCAGCGCCACTAGCGGGTCCTCCACGTACGAGCAGTACTTC
V gene: TRBV29-1
J gene: TRBJ2-7
D gene: TRBD2
clone size: few

CDR3 protein: CASSHPARPSEQFF
CDR3 DNA: TGTGCCAGCAGCCACCCAGCCAGGCCGAGTGAGCAGTTCTTC
V gene: TRBV4-2
J gene: TRBJ2-1
D gene: -
clone size: -

CDR3 protein: CASSPLWSGEEQFF
CDR3 DNA: TGTGCCAGCAGCCCCCTTTGGAGCGGAGAGGAGCAGTTCTTC
V gene: TRBV27
J gene: TRBJ2-1
D gene: -
clone size: few

CDR3 protein: CAWSGQGSQPQHF
CDR3 DNA: TGTGCCTGGAGTGGACAGGGCAGTCAGCCCCAGCATTTT
V gene: TRBV30
J gene: TRBJ1-5
D gene: TRBD1
clone size: few

CDR3 protein: CASGLVPHWASQGVPYNEQFF
CDR3 DNA: TGTGCTAGTGGTTTGGTACCTCATTGGGCATCTCAGGGGGTACCCTACAATGAGCAGTTCTTC
V gene: TRBV12-5
J gene: TRBJ2-1
D gene: TRBD1
clone size: -

CDR3 protein: CASSLLGTPLNQPQHF
CDR3 DNA: TGTGCCAGCAGTTTGTTAGGGACGCCGCTCAATCAGCCCCAGCATTTT
V gene: TRBV28
J gene: TRBJ1-5
D gene: -
clone size: -

CDR3 protein: CASISGKNYGYTF
CDR3 DNA: TGTGCCAGCATTTCTGGAAAAAACTATGGCTACACCTTC
V gene: TRBV28
J gene: TRBJ1-2
D gene: -
clone size: -

CDR3 protein: CASSPSPSGRVRREQYF
CDR3 DNA: TGTGCCAGCAGCCCATCGCCTTCGGGCAGGGTACGGCGCGAGCAGTACTTC
V gene: TRBV7-8
J gene: TRBJ2-7
D gene: -
clone size: -

CDR3 protein: CASSERQGVTGELFF
CDR3 DNA: TGTGCCAGCAGTGAACGTCAGGGTGTAACCGGGGAGCTGTTTTTT
V gene: TRBV6-1
J gene: TRBJ2-2
D gene: -
clone size: -

CDR3 protein: CSVEVRGLYGYTF
CDR3 DNA: TGCAGCGTTGAAGTTAGGGGCCTCTATGGCTACACCTTC
V gene: TRBV29-1
J gene: TRBJ1-2
D gene: -
clone size: few

CDR3 protein: CASSLVPNGELFF
CDR3 DNA: TGTGCCAGCAGCTTAGTACCGAACGGGGAGCTGTTTTTT
V gene: TRBV7-2
J gene: TRBJ2-2
D gene: -
clone size: few

CDR3 protein: CASSPPVGGAGNTIYF
CDR3 DNA: TGTGCCAGCAGCCCACCGGTGGGGGGAGCAGGAAACACCATATATTTT
V gene: TRBV7-9
J gene: TRBJ1-3
D gene: -
clone size: -

CDR3 protein: CASSLKGTSWQETQYF
CDR3 DNA: TGTGCCAGCAGCTTAAAAGGGACTAGCTGGCAAGAGACCCAGTACTTC
V gene: TRBV7-4
J gene: TRBJ2-5
D gene: TRBD2
clone size: -

CDR3 protein: CASRRTTLYNEQFF
CDR3 DNA: TGTGCCAGCAGACGAACAACCCTTTACAATGAGCAGTTCTTC
V gene: TRBV6-2/TRBV6-3
J gene: TRBJ2-1
D gene: -
clone size: few

CDR3 protein: CSAIKSYPYEQYF
CDR3 DNA: TGCAGTGCTATTAAGTCCTACCCCTACGAGCAGTACTTC
V gene: TRBV20-1
J gene: TRBJ2-7
D gene: -
clone size: -

CDR3 protein: CASSLRRSSNQPQHF
CDR3 DNA: TGTGCCAGCAGTTTACGGCGGAGTAGCAATCAGCCCCAGCATTTT
V gene: TRBV12-3/TRBV12-4
J gene: TRBJ1-5
D gene: -
clone size: many

CDR3 protein: CASSVEGGYGQPQHF
CDR3 DNA: TGTGCCAGCAGCGTAGAGGGGGGGTACGGACAGCCCCAGCATTTT
V gene: TRBV9
J gene: TRBJ1-5
D gene: -
clone size: few

CDR3 protein: CASSQIRTSGSHEQYF
CDR3 DNA: TGTGCCAGCAGCCAAATCCGGACTAGCGGGAGCCACGAGCAGTACTTC
V gene: TRBV7-3
J gene: TRBJ2-7
D gene: TRBD2
clone size: few

CDR3 protein: CASSELTGEGANVLTF
CDR3 DNA: TGTGCCAGCAGTGAGCTAACAGGGGAAGGGGCCAACGTCCTGACTTTC
V gene: TRBV25-1
J gene: TRBJ2-6
D gene: TRBD1
clone size: -

CDR3 protein: CASSPGDRYSYEQYF
CDR3 DNA: TGTGCCAGCAGCCCGGGGGACAGGTACTCCTACGAGCAGTACTTC
V gene: TRBV7-9
J gene: TRBJ2-7
D gene: TRBD1
clone size: few

CDR3 protein: CASSALTATGELFF
CDR3 DNA: TGTGCCAGCAGCGCCTTGACAGCCACCGGGGAGCTGTTTTTT
V gene: TRBV9
J gene: TRBJ2-2
D gene: -
clone size: few

CDR3 protein: CASSPSPGTYNEQFF
CDR3 DNA: TGTGCCAGCAGTCCGAGCCCCGGGACCTACAATGAGCAGTTCTTC
V gene: TRBV12-3/TRBV12-4
J gene: TRBJ2-1
D gene: -
clone size: few

CDR3 protein: CASSLVPPDEQFF
CDR3 DNA: TGTGCCAGCAGTTTAGTACCTCCCGATGAGCAGTTCTTC
V gene: TRBV12-3/TRBV12-4
J gene: TRBJ2-1
D gene: -
clone size: many

CDR3 protein: CASSSGDIRSNQPQHF
CDR3 DNA: TGTGCCAGCAGCTCCGGGGATATTCGGAGCAATCAGCCCCAGCATTTT
V gene: TRBV7-2
J gene: TRBJ1-5
D gene: -
clone size: -

CDR3 protein: CASGPRDTQYF
CDR3 DNA: TGTGCCAGCGGGCCTCGGGATACGCAGTATTTT
V gene: TRBV28
J gene: TRBJ2-3
D gene: -
clone size: many

CDR3 protein: CATRGSLGTTTGNEQFF
CDR3 DNA: TGTGCCACCAGGGGGAGCTTAGGGACTACGACGGGGAATGAGCAGTTCTTC
V gene: TRBV15
J gene: TRBJ2-1
D gene: TRBD2
clone size: many

CDR3 protein: CASSLPGTVDTQYF
CDR3 DNA: TGTGCCAGCAGTTTACCAGGGACGGTTGATACGCAGTATTTT
V gene: TRBV28
J gene: TRBJ2-3
D gene: -
clone size: many

CDR3 protein: CASSLSAGAKNIQYF
CDR3 DNA: TGTGCCAGCAGTTTATCCGCGGGGGCCAAAAACATTCAGTACTTC
V gene: TRBV12-3/TRBV12-4
J gene: TRBJ2-4
D gene: -
clone size: many

CDR3 protein: CSVAWTPKNYGYTF
CDR3 DNA: TGCAGCGTTGCTTGGACACCGAAGAACTATGGCTACACCTTC
V gene: TRBV29-1
J gene: TRBJ1-2
D gene: -
clone size: -

CDR3 protein: CASSESLVGGRGETQYF
CDR3 DNA: TGTGCCAGCAGTGAAAGCCTCGTAGGGGGTAGGGGAGAGACCCAGTACTTC
V gene: TRBV6-1
J gene: TRBJ2-5
D gene: -
clone size: -

CDR3 protein: CASSLSDRGQQFF
CDR3 DNA: TGTGCCAGCAGCTTATCCGACAGGGGTCAGCAGTTCTTC
V gene: TRBV11-2
J gene: TRBJ2-1
D gene: TRBD1
clone size: -

CDR3 protein: CAISERGQGATYEQYF
CDR3 DNA: TGTGCCATCAGTGAGCGGGGACAGGGGGCAACCTACGAGCAGTACTTC
V gene: TRBV10-3
J gene: TRBJ2-7
D gene: TRBD1
clone size: few

CDR3 protein: CASSQEGQVGTEAFF
CDR3 DNA: TGCGCCAGCAGCCAAGAGGGACAGGTTGGCACTGAAGCTTTCTTT
V gene: TRBV4-1
J gene: TRBJ1-1
D gene: TRBD1
clone size: many

CDR3 protein: CASSESGVGDGQYF
CDR3 DNA: TGTGCCAGCAGTGAAAGCGGGGTGGGGGACGGACAGTACTTC
V gene: TRBV6-1
J gene: TRBJ2-7
D gene: TRBD2
clone size: few

CDR3 protein: CASSLALAGHYNEQFF
CDR3 DNA: TGCGCCAGCAGCTTAGCTCTAGCGGGACATTACAATGAGCAGTTCTTC
V gene: TRBV5-1
J gene: TRBJ2-1
D gene: TRBD2
clone size: few

CDR3 protein: CASSLAASGSNEQFF
CDR3 DNA: TGTGCCAGCAGTTTGGCGGCTAGCGGGAGTAATGAGCAGTTCTTC
V gene: TRBV27
J gene: TRBJ2-1
D gene: TRBD2
clone size: -

CDR3 protein: CASSLRSRGRDEQFF
CDR3 DNA: TGTGCCAGCAGTTTACGATCCCGGGGGAGGGATGAGCAGTTCTTC
V gene: TRBV6-2/TRBV6-3
J gene: TRBJ2-1
D gene: TRBD2
clone size: few

CDR3 protein: CASSLDMAGNTIYF
CDR3 DNA: TGTGCCAGCAGCTTAGACATGGCTGGAAACACCATATATTTT
V gene: TRBV7-6
J gene: TRBJ1-3
D gene: -
clone size: few

CDR3 protein: CASSYSRTSNSYEQYF
CDR3 DNA: TGTGCCAGCAGTTACTCTCGGACTAGCAACTCCTACGAGCAGTACTTC
V gene: TRBV6-5
J gene: TRBJ2-7
D gene: TRBD2
clone size: few

CDR3 protein: CASSLEARVSYGYTF
CDR3 DNA: TGTGCCAGCAGCTTAGAGGCCAGGGTATCCTATGGCTACACCTTC
V gene: TRBV7-2
J gene: TRBJ1-2
D gene: -
clone size: -

CDR3 protein: CASSLRTSGRADEQFF
CDR3 DNA: TGCGCCAGCAGCCTCCGGACTAGCGGGAGGGCAGATGAGCAGTTCTTC
V gene: TRBV5-1
J gene: TRBJ2-1
D gene: TRBD2
clone size: -

CDR3 protein: CASSLGGLTYEQYF
CDR3 DNA: TGTGCCAGCAGCTTAGGCGGCTTAACCTACGAGCAGTACTTC
V gene: TRBV7-9
J gene: TRBJ2-7
D gene: -
clone size: -

CDR3 protein: CASSNRARIEQFF
CDR3 DNA: TGTGCCAGCAGTAACAGGGCGAGAATTGAGCAGTTCTTC
V gene: TRBV6-5
J gene: TRBJ2-1
D gene: -
clone size: -

CDR3 protein: CASSPQGNTIYF
CDR3 DNA: TGTGCCAGCTCACCACAAGGAAACACCATATATTTT
V gene: TRBV18
J gene: TRBJ1-3
D gene: -
clone size: -

CDR3 protein: CATSDTKRAPNQPQHF
CDR3 DNA: TGTGCCACCAGTGATACAAAAAGGGCTCCCAATCAGCCCCAGCATTTT
V gene: TRBV24-1
J gene: TRBJ1-5
D gene: -
clone size: -

CDR3 protein: CASSLAPNTEAFF
CDR3 DNA: TGTGCCAGCAGCTTAGCACCGAACACTGAAGCTTTCTTT
V gene: TRBV7-7
J gene: TRBJ1-1
D gene: -
clone size: few

CDR3 protein: CASSPQGTRLAKNIQYF
CDR3 DNA: TGTGCCAGCAGCCCCCAAGGGACAAGACTAGCCAAAAACATTCAGTACTTC
V gene: TRBV7-2
J gene: TRBJ2-4
D gene: -
clone size: -

CDR3 protein: CASSFRTVNEKLFF
CDR3 DNA: TGTGCCAGCAGCTTTCGGACAGTCAATGAAAAACTGTTTTTT
V gene: TRBV5-6
J gene: TRBJ1-4
D gene: -
clone size: few

CDR3 protein: CASSPAFGETQYF
CDR3 DNA: TGTGCCAGCAGCCCCGCGTTCGGAGAGACCCAGTACTTC
V gene: TRBV12-3/TRBV12-4
J gene: TRBJ2-5
D gene: -
clone size: many

CDR3 protein: CASIADGTGELFF
CDR3 DNA: TGTGCCAGCATTGCGGATGGCACCGGGGAGCTGTTTTTT
V gene: TRBV6-1
J gene: TRBJ2-2
D gene: -
clone size: few

CDR3 protein: CASSFEGILFYNEQFF
CDR3 DNA: TGTGCCAGCAGCTTTGAGGGGATACTCTTCTACAATGAGCAGTTCTTC
V gene: TRBV7-8
J gene: TRBJ2-1
D gene: -
clone size: few

CDR3 protein: CASSQGLASSYEQYF
CDR3 DNA: TGTGCCAGCAGCCAAGGGCTAGCGAGTTCCTACGAGCAGTACTTC
V gene: TRBV14
J gene: TRBJ2-7
D gene: -
clone size: -

CDR3 protein: CATSPRGTSGANEQFF
CDR3 DNA: TGTGCCACCAGCCCCCGAGGGACTAGCGGGGCCAATGAGCAGTTCTTC
V gene: TRBV15
J gene: TRBJ2-1
D gene: TRBD2
clone size: few

CDR3 protein: CSARDQGLITYEQYF
CDR3 DNA: TGCAGTGCTAGAGATCAGGGGTTGATCACCTACGAGCAGTACTTC
V gene: TRBV20-1
J gene: TRBJ2-7
D gene: -
clone size: few